Below are 21 T cell receptor beta chains sequenced from a single sample in a study of early T cells in non-severe SARS-CoV-2 infection. TCRdb independently ran MiXCR on the 5' RACE reads; one entry per CDR3 protein. The table shows 70,000 to 85,000 distinct CDR3 sequences, with about 13% occurring only once. The sample was whole blood. All receptors derive from an adult who was a healthcare worker with PCR-confirmed SARS-CoV-2 infection or an uninfected control (not recorded which).

This chain joins TRBV7-6 and TRBJ1-2; D might be TRBD1 (5 bases). Trimming stripped 2 bases from V and 4 bases from J, with 17 bases between. Germline values: CDR1 SGHVS, CDR2 FNYEAQ. This CDR3 has 16 amino acids. This CDR3 is CASSLTGRANSYGYTF. DNA for the CDR3: TGTGCCAGCAGCTTAACCGGCAGGGCGAACAGCTATGGCTACACCTTC.

This clonotype was seen ten or more times. The chain carries TRBV5-1 and TRBJ1-4, with a tentative D call TRBD1 (5 bases). The V and J ends lost 1 base and 5 bases respectively, with 12 bases between them. The CDR3 contains 15 residues. Germline-derived CDR1 and CDR2 are SGHRS and YFSETQ. The CDR3 region has the DNA TGCGCCAGCAGCTTGTACGGCCGGGGGAATGAAAAACTGTTTTTT. This sequence encodes CASSLYGRGNEKLFF. Variable domain in full (rest from reference TRBV5-1 and TRBJ1-4): KAGVTQTPRYLIKTRGQQVTLSCSPISGHRSVSWYQQTPGQGLQFLFEYFSETQRNKGNFPGRFSGRQFSNSRSEMNVSTLELGDSALYLCASSLYGRGNEKLFFGSGTQLSVL.

This clonotype turned up a few times. The rearrangement uses TRBV7-2 and TRBJ2-3; D call uncertain. The V end lost 5 bases, the J end lost 5 bases, and 11 bases lay between the germline ends. CDR3 size: 13 residues. Per germline, CDR1 SGHTA and CDR2 FQGNSA. The DNA of the CDR3 is TGTGCCAGCAGCCTCGCCGGTAGAGATACGCAGTATTTT. It yields the protein CASSLAGRDTQYF.

This clonotype came up many times. This chain links TRBV28 with TRBJ1-2; no clear D. Trimming took off 3 bases at V and 4 bases at J, with 6 bases between the two ends. The CDR3 extends over 12 amino acids. Germline CDR1 and CDR2: MDHEN and SYDVKM. The CDR3 nucleotides are TGTGCCAGCAGTTTCAATCGCTATGGCTACACCTTC. Its translation is CASSFNRYGYTF.

This clonotype appeared a few times. This chain connects TRBV7-8 to TRBJ2-7; 7 bases agree with TRBD2. The CDR3 has 16 residues. Trimming at V came to 0 bases and at J to 4 bases, leaving 9 bases not matched to a gene. In germline, CDR1 is SGHVS, CDR2 FQNEAQ. This chain's CDR3 is CASSLASGRAYYEQYF. Here the CDR3 DNA reads TGTGCCAGCAGCTTAGCGTCGGGGAGGGCCTATTACGAGCAGTACTTC.

This clonotype was detected many times. This chain links TRBV4-1 with TRBJ2-4; 11 nucleotides match TRBD2. The CDR3 spans 16 residues. Germline lookup yields CDR1 MGHRA and CDR2 YSYEKL. V lost 6 bases and J lost 7; bases outside the gene matches: 11. The CDR3 sequence: CASSTTSGAARNIQYF. CDR3 DNA sequence: TGCGCCAGCAGTACGACTAGCGGGGCTGCAAGGAACATTCAGTACTTC.

Ten or more counts support this clonotype. The V gene is TRBV27, the J gene TRBJ2-7; D assignment may be TRBD1 or TRBD2 (11 bases each). Germline V gives CDR1 MNHEY, CDR2 SMNVEV (reference sequence). This CDR3 is 19 amino acids long. V lost 5 bases and J lost 3, with 29 bases in between. The CDR3 bases are TGTGCCAGCAGTCACGGACAGGGGGCAACTAGCGGGAGAATCTACGAGCAGTACTTC. It codes for CASSHGQGATSGRIYEQYF.

Only a few counts were recorded for this clonotype. CDR3 protein: CASSQEGRGSGYGYTF. The CDR3 DNA sequence: TGCGCCAGCAGCCAAGAAGGGAGGGGGTCTGGCTATGGCTACACCTTC. This sequence joins TRBV4-1 and TRBJ1-2; D might be TRBD1 (6 bases). Trimming pared 0 bases from V and 4 bases from J, leaving 15 bases between. Germline values: CDR1 MGHRA, CDR2 YSYEKL. This CDR3 is built from 16 residues.

The V gene is TRBV30, the J gene TRBJ2-7, with TRBD2 matching 10 bases. Germline V gene data show CDR1 as GTSNPN and CDR2 as SVGIG (reference sequence). V lost 2 bases to trimming and J lost 5 bases; unmatched junction nucleotides: 3. CDR3 length equals 13 residues. Written as DNA, the CDR3 is TGTGCCTGGAGTCCTAGCGGGAGACACGAGCAGTACTTC. Translation gives CAWSPSGRHEQYF. Together with reference TRBV30 and TRBJ2-7, the CDR3 gives the full variable domain: SQTIHQWPATLVQPVGSPLSLECTVEGTSNPNLYWYRQAAGRGLQLLFYSVGIGQISSEVPQNLSASRPQDRQFILSSKKLLLSDSGFYLCAWSPSGRHEQYFGPGTRLTVT.

This clonotype was seen at least ten times. This chain joins TRBV28 and TRBJ2-3, with 7 nucleotides matching TRBD2. From germline, CDR1 is MDHEN and CDR2 SYDVKM. The trim removed 7 bases at V and 5 bases at J, leaving 12 bases unmatched. This CDR3 is 15 amino acids long. The CDR3 reads CASNPTGRGRDTQYF. The CDR3 DNA reads TGTGCCAGCAACCCGACTGGGAGGGGTAGAGATACGCAGTATTTT.

In its sample, this clonotype was seen a few times. The genes are TRBV6-5 and TRBJ2-1, with TRBD2 as a possible D gene (5 bases). This CDR3 spans 16 amino acids. The germline V gene has CDR1 MNHEY and CDR2 SVGAGI. The V end was cut by 4 bases, the J end by 3 bases, with 16 bases between. The CDR3, as DNA: TGTGCCAGCAGTTTCCTGCGGGCGACTCTCTACAATGAGCAGTTCTTC. Amino acids: CASSFLRATLYNEQFF.

The table lists this clonotype with many counts. J is TRBJ1-2 and V is TRBV12-5; D is undetermined. V dropped 6 bases and J dropped 9 bases, with 23 bases sitting between them. The CDR3 is 15 amino acids. Germline assignment: CDR1 LGHNT and CDR2 FRNRAP. CDR3: CASGPIPGPKVSYTF. CDR3 sequence (DNA): TGTGCTAGTGGGCCTATCCCGGGTCCCAAGGTCAGCTACACCTTC.

This clonotype was seen only a few times. The CDR3 reads CASDRADGYTF. In DNA, the CDR3 is TGTGCCAGCGACAGGGCGGATGGCTACACCTTC. J is TRBJ1-2 and V is TRBV30; TRBD1 matches 7 bases. From germline, CDR1 is GTSNPN and CDR2 SVGIG (reference sequence). Unmatched junction bases numbered 6, after V lost 8 bases and J lost 6 bases. This CDR3 has 11 amino acids.

This clonotype was found many times. The rearrangement uses TRBV21-1 and TRBJ1-3. TRBV21-1 is termed a pseudogene. This CDR3 comprises 16 residues. This CDR3 reads CASSKRNGTSGNTIYF. In nucleotides, the CDR3 is TGTGCCAGCAGCAAACGGAACGGCACCTCTGGAAACACCATATATTTT.

This clonotype was counted at least ten times. The V gene is TRBV20-1, the J gene TRBJ1-2; D gene unclear. The V end lost 5 bases, the J end lost 0 bases, and 7 bases lay between the germline ends. The germline CDR1 and CDR2 sequences are DFQATT and SNEGSKA (reference sequence). The CDR3 consists of 12 residues. CDR3 region: CSAYSSNYGYTF. The CDR3 coding sequence is TGCAGTGCTTACAGCTCTAACTATGGCTACACCTTC.

There are many counts of this clonotype. CDR3 nucleotides: TGTGCCAGCAGTTTAACGTCTGGGGGACAAGAGACCCAGTACTTC. Translation: CASSLTSGGQETQYF. The V call is TRBV28, the J call TRBJ2-5; the D call may be TRBD1 or TRBD2 (5 bases each). The CDR3 is 15 residues long. Trimming cost V 2 bases and J 2 bases, with 12 bases left between them. Germline CDR1 is MDHEN and CDR2 is SYDVKM.

This chain joins TRBV29-1 and TRBJ2-5; 8 bases line up with TRBD1. Germline loops: CDR1 SQVTM, CDR2 ANQGSEA. Germline trimming cut 6 bases from V and 1 base from J; bases unmatched to any gene: 7. The CDR3 runs 14 residues. The CDR3 DNA sequence: TGCAGCGTCCTCGACACAGGGGGCCAAGAGACCCAGTACTTC. It codes for CSVLDTGGQETQYF.

At least ten counts were recorded for this clonotype. V usage is TRBV4-2 and J usage is TRBJ1-3, with TRBD1 matching over 9 bases. CDR3 size: 16 residues. Germline CDR1 reads LGHNA; CDR2 reads YNFKEQ. Trimming at V came to 0 bases and at J to 4 bases, leaving 4 bases not matched to a gene. CDR3 DNA sequence: TGTGCCAGCAGCCAAGATCCAGGGACAGGGGGAAACACCATATATTTT. Protein sequence: CASSQDPGTGGNTIYF.

This chain connects TRBV5-1 to TRBJ2-3; D not resolved. Trimming pared 0 bases from V and 1 base from J, leaving 9 bases between. Germline CDR1 reads SGHRS; CDR2 reads YFSETQ. This CDR3 is 15 amino acids long. The CDR3 coding sequence is TGCGCCAGCAGCTTGGACCGGGTCGGCACAGATACGCAGTATTTT. Translation gives CASSLDRVGTDTQYF.

The gene calls are TRBV27 and TRBJ1-5; 10 bases are a match to TRBD1. There are 19 residues in the CDR3. Unmatched junction bases numbered 9, after V lost 0 bases and J lost 1 base. Germline assignment: CDR1 MNHEY and CDR2 SMNVEV (reference sequence). CDR3 DNA sequence: TGTGCCAGCAGTTTATCGCTGGGACAGGGGTCGGTGAGCAATCAGCCCCAGCATTTT. This encodes CASSLSLGQGSVSNQPQHF.

This clonotype occurred a few times. This sequence joins TRBV20-1 and TRBJ2-1; 8 bases match TRBD1. V lost 6 bases to trimming and J lost 6 bases; unmatched junction nucleotides: 10. This CDR3 has 14 amino acids. Germline loops: CDR1 DFQATT, CDR2 SNEGSKA (reference sequence). CDR3 in DNA: TGCAGTGCGAGCCGGATGACAGGGGTCAATGAGCAGTTCTTC. Its translation: CSASRMTGVNEQFF.